These T cell receptor beta chains were read from a single sample in a study of T cell clonotyping in hematopoietic cell transplantation. The protocol was immunoSEQ multiplex PCR, while the TCRdb copy is restricted to in-frame clones and leaves out a portion. The table includes some 17,000 clones, roughly 90% detected once. What was sequenced was peripheral blood mononuclear cells. The receptors were sampled from a man in his forties or fifties in good health. Some clones in this sample may be carry-over from other donors' samples. The CDR3 runs from the conserved cysteine through the conserved F or W. A D gene is named only where the DNA matches it firmly. Only some rows state a clone size, as once, few, many or a class for expanded clones.

CDR3 DNA | CDR3 protein | J gene | D gene | clone size | V gene
TGTGCCAGCAGCTTATATAGCAGGGGGGTCGGGGAGCTGTTTTTT | CASSLYSRGVGELFF | TRBJ2-2 | - | few | TRBV7-2
TGTGCCAGCAGTTTAGGGCAGTACCAAGAGACCCAGTACTTC | CASSLGQYQETQYF | TRBJ2-5 | - | - | TRBV28
TGTGCCAGCAGGGGGCAGGGGGGTGTCACTGAAGCTTTCTTT | CASRGQGGVTEAFF | TRBJ1-1 | TRBD1 | - | TRBV25-1
TGTGCCAGCAGCTTCGGGACCGCTAGAAATTCACCCCTCCACTTT | CASSFGTARNSPLHF | TRBJ1-6 | - | - | TRBV6-5
TGTGCCAGCAGCTTGGACGGGGGGGCTGGGGAGACCCAGTACTTC | CASSLDGGAGETQYF | TRBJ2-5 | TRBD2 | once | TRBV7-3
TGTGCCTGGAGTAGGGGGTTAACGGGGAACACTGAAGCTTTCTTT | CAWSRGLTGNTEAFF | TRBJ1-1 | - | - | TRBV30
TGTGCCAGCAAAGTGCAGGTCTATCAGCCCCAGCATTTT | CASKVQVYQPQHF | TRBJ1-5 | - | - | TRBV28
TGCGCCAGCAGTGTTGTAGGACTTAACACTGAAGCTTTCTTT | CASSVVGLNTEAFF | TRBJ1-1 | - | - | TRBV4-3
TGTGCCTGGAGTGGGAGGGAGCAGTACTTC | CAWSGREQYF | TRBJ2-7 | - | - | TRBV30
TGCGCCAGCAGCCCCGAGGGGACGGAAGGCTACACCTTC | CASSPEGTEGYTF | TRBJ1-2 | - | - | TRBV5-1
TGTGCCAGCAGCCAGGCAGGGGGCGGGGAAAAACTGTTTTTT | CASSQAGGGEKLFF | TRBJ1-4 | TRBD1 | - | TRBV4-2
TGTGCCAGCAGCTTAGGCTCAGTCAGGGGAGGGTCCTATAATTCACCCCTCCACTTT | CASSLGSVRGGSYNSPLHF | TRBJ1-6 | - | - | TRBV7-8
TGTGCCAGCAGTCATCAGGGGACTAGCAATCAGCCCCAGCATTTT | CASSHQGTSNQPQHF | TRBJ1-5 | - | - | TRBV7-2
TGTGCCAGCTCCGAGGGTGGGGGGGGTTCCTACGAGCAGTACTTC | CASSEGGGGSYEQYF | TRBJ2-7 | TRBD2 | - | TRBV7-2
TGTGCCAGCAGCCTGGCGGGGGGGCCCGGGGAGACCCAGTACTTC | CASSLAGGPGETQYF | TRBJ2-5 | TRBD2 | - | TRBV7-3
TGTGCCAGCAGTTTAGGGGGTACAGATACGCAGTATTTT | CASSLGGTDTQYF | TRBJ2-3 | - | - | TRBV28
TGTGCCAGCAGCCGTTTGGGGAGGGCTAATGAAAAACTGTTTTTT | CASSRLGRANEKLFF | TRBJ1-4 | - | - | TRBV7-8
TGTGCCTGGAGTGTGGCAGGGTATGGCTACACCTTC | CAWSVAGYGYTF | TRBJ1-2 | - | - | TRBV30
TGTGCCAGCAGCCACCGGGACACGAGGCCCTACGAGCAGTACTTC | CASSHRDTRPYEQYF | TRBJ2-7 | - | - | TRBV7-9
TGTGCCAGCAGTACCGGGACAGTCAATCAGCCCCAGCATTTT | CASSTGTVNQPQHF | TRBJ1-5 | TRBD1 | once | TRBV28
TGCGCCAGCAGCTTGGGTACCAATAGCAATCAGCCCCAGCATTTT | CASSLGTNSNQPQHF | TRBJ1-5 | - | few | TRBV5-1
TGTGCCTGGAGTGCGCTCGGACAGTTAGGACCCCAGCATTTT | CAWSALGQLGPQHF | TRBJ1-5 | - | once | TRBV30
TGTGCCAGCACTCCGGGCGGTACGGGGGGCAATCAGCCCCAGCATTTT | CASTPGGTGGNQPQHF | TRBJ1-5 | - | - | TRBV28
TGTGCCAGCAGACAACTTTCGGACAGGCGGAAAAACATTCAGTACTTC | CASRQLSDRRKNIQYF | TRBJ2-4 | TRBD1 | - | TRBV7-9
TGCGCCAGCAGCTTGGAGGGCAGGACCCCTGAAGCTTTCTTT | CASSLEGRTPEAFF | TRBJ1-1 | - | - | TRBV5-1
TGTGCCAGCAGCGTAGGCAGGATATACGAGCAGTACTTC | CASSVGRIYEQYF | TRBJ2-7 | - | few | TRBV9
TGCGCCAGCCGCAGAAGCCCGTACGAGCAGTACTTC | CASRRSPYEQYF | TRBJ2-7 | - | - | TRBV5-1
TGCGCCAGCAGCCTCATCGGGACGGCCTACGAGCAGTACTTC | CASSLIGTAYEQYF | TRBJ2-7 | - | - | TRBV5-1
TGTGCCAGCAGTGAACTAGGGACAGGGGACGAGCAGTACTTC | CASSELGTGDEQYF | TRBJ2-7 | TRBD1 | - | TRBV25-1
TGTGCCAGCGGGACGGTTCTATTTCCCTCTGGCTACACCTTC | CASGTVLFPSGYTF | TRBJ1-2 | - | - | TRBV28
TGTGCCAGTAGTATCCTGAGAGAGAAGATTGAAGCTTTCTTT | CASSILREKIEAFF | TRBJ1-1 | - | - | TRBV19
TGTGCCAGCAGCTATCAGGATGGGACTGAAGCTTTCTTT | CASSYQDGTEAFF | TRBJ1-1 | - | - | TRBV6-6
TGTGCCAGGGGGACAGGGGTCAACTATGGCTACACCTTC | CARGTGVNYGYTF | TRBJ1-2 | TRBD1 | - | TRBV2
TGCGCCAGCAGCGATAACCAAGCAGGGGCGGCCGGCTACACCTTC | CASSDNQAGAAGYTF | TRBJ1-2 | - | - | TRBV5-1
TGCAGCTTAGGGGACAGGGGAGGAAAGACCCAGTACTTC | CSLGDRGGKTQYF | TRBJ2-5 | TRBD1 | - | TRBV29-1
TGTGCCAGCAGTGAAGGAAGGGGGGGTCAGCCCCAGCATTTT | CASSEGRGGQPQHF | TRBJ1-5 | - | - | TRBV2
TGTGCCAGCATACCCCTGGGGGAGGACAGGGGTCCTGAAGCTTTCTTT | CASIPLGEDRGPEAFF | TRBJ1-1 | TRBD1 | - | TRBV27
TGTGCCAGCAGCTTGTTAGGGGCTTTGGAAAAACTGTTTTTT | CASSLLGALEKLFF | TRBJ1-4 | - | - | TRBV5-5
TGTGCCAGCAGTTCCAGGGGGCGGGGGATAGCCGGGGAGCTGTTTTTT | CASSSRGRGIAGELFF | TRBJ2-2 | - | once | TRBV5-4
TGTGCCAGCAGCCGCCGACAGGGTTTGGGTGAAAAACTGTTTTTT | CASSRRQGLGEKLFF | TRBJ1-4 | TRBD1 | - | TRBV14
TGTGCCAGCAGGAAACGAGAGACCAGCACAGATACGCAGTATTTT | CASRKRETSTDTQYF | TRBJ2-3 | - | - | TRBV27